This TCR beta chain is drawn from a study of T-cell memory formation after mild COVID-19. General study results and limits: Memory sampled before infection contained some responding clones, suggesting cross-reactive memory joined. Clones shrinking from day 15 to 85 showed even CD4/CD8 mixes; later expanders tilted CD4+.

TCRdb called the 5' RACE reads again in MiXCR, with one record for every CDR3 protein. The sample shows fewer than 250,000 distinct CDR3 sequences, just over 15% of them seen only once. The CDR3 spans 13 residues. Trimming removed 6 bases at V and 7 bases at J, with 16 bases between. For this clonotype: Its antigen is unidentified.

Sample: PBMCs or a T cell subset sorted from them (not recorded which). The V and J genes are TRBV12-3 or TRBV12-4 and TRBJ2-7, with D perhaps matching TRBD1 (6 bases). This TCR was recovered from an adult woman who had mild COVID-19 (a few samples of this study predate the infection). Cell type and time point are not known. CDR3 coding DNA: TGTGCCAGCAGCCGCACAGGGTCCTCTGAGCAGTACTTC. This sequence encodes CASSRTGSSEQYF.